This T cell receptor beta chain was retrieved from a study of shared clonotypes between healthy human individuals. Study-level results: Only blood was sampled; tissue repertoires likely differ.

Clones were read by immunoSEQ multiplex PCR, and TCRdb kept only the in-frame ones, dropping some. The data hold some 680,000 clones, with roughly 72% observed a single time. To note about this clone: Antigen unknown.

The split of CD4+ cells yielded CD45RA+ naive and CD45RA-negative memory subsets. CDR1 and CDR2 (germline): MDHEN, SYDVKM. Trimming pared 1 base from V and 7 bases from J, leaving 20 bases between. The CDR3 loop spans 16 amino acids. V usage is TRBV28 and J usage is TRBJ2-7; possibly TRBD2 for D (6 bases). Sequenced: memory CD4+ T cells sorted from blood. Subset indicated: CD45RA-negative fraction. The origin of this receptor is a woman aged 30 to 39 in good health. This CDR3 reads CASSLSLTRGLWEQYF. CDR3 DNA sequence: TGTGCCAGCAGTTTATCATTGACTAGGGGTCTTTGGGAGCAGTACTTC.